The 9 T cell receptor beta chains below all came from one sample that was sequenced in a study of blood T cell repertoires in COVID-19. Sequenced by immunoSEQ multiplex PCR; TCRdb stores in-frame clones only, minus some. The sample lists roughly 180,000 clones, about 85% occurring once. Material for sequencing was peripheral blood. These receptors originate from a man in his sixties who had recovered from COVID-19.

The chain has TRBV5-4 and TRBJ2-1; 12 nucleotides agree with TRBD1. Trimming took 4 bases from V and 9 from J; bases not matched to a gene: 8. The CDR3 extends over 15 amino acids. Per germline, CDR1 SGHNT and CDR2 YYREEE (reference sequence). The CDR3 bases are TGTGCCAGCAGCCCGGGGGGACAGGGGGCCTTTGAGCAGTTCTTC. It yields the protein CASSPGGQGAFEQFF.

The chain recombines TRBV6-1 with TRBJ2-3; 10 bases match TRBD1. Germline V gene lookup returns CDR1 MNHNS and CDR2 SASEGT. Trimming removed 4 bases from V and 4 bases from J; junction bases left unmatched: 11. This CDR3 has 17 residues. The CDR3 sequence is CASSGPTGGGTADTQYF. CDR3 DNA sequence: TGTGCCAGCAGTGGCCCGACAGGGGGCGGTACGGCAGATACGCAGTATTTT.

The chain recombines TRBV21-1 with TRBJ2-7; the table's D call, TRBD1, was not checked against the DNA. TRBV21-1 is termed a pseudogene. The CDR3 loop spans 14 amino acids. As DNA, the CDR3 is TGTGCCAGCACCTCCCGTCGGGACATATACGAGCAGTACTTC. The encoded protein is CASTSRRDIYEQYF.

The chain recombines TRBV18 with TRBJ2-7; D is undetermined. This CDR3 contains 11 residues. Germline V gives CDR1 KGHSH, CDR2 LQKENI. V was pared by 5 bases and J by 1 base, with 3 bases between. In nucleotides, the CDR3 is TGTGCCAGCTCAGAGTCCTACGAGCAGTACTTC. Residues: CASSESYEQYF. Supplemented by reference TRBV18 and TRBJ2-7, the full variable domain reads NAGVMQNPRHLVRRRGQEARLRCSPMKGHSHVYWYRQLPEEGLKFMVYLQKENIIDESGMPKERFSAEFPKEGPSILRIQQVVRGDSAAYFCASSESYEQYFGPGTRLTVT.

The chain joins TRBV6-5 to TRBJ2-2; perhaps TRBD1 as D (6 bases). Germline assignment: CDR1 MNHEY and CDR2 SVGAGI. This CDR3 has 14 residues. The ends were cut back, 4 bases at V and 4 bases at J, with 10 bases in the middle. For the CDR3, the DNA is TGTGCCAGCAGTTTCGACAGGTCCACCGGGGAGCTGTTTTTT. Translation gives CASSFDRSTGELFF.

As concerns this clone: Other DNA variants within this sample encode the same CDR3. The chain links TRBV30 to TRBJ2-5, with 8 bases lining up with TRBD1. CDR3 length: 13 residues. Unmatched junction bases numbered 0, after V lost 2 bases and J lost 1 base. The germline V gene encodes CDR1 GTSNPN and CDR2 SVGIG (reference sequence). CDR3 loop: CAWSTGGQETQYF. CDR3 nucleotide sequence: TGTGCCTGGAGTACAGGGGGCCAAGAGACCCAGTACTTC.

This chain links TRBV7-2 with TRBJ2-3; D is uncertain. CDR3 size: 15 residues. Germline V gene sequence: CDR1 SGHTA, CDR2 FQGNSA. Deletions cut 2 bases from V and 2 bases from J, with 11 bases between. In nucleotides, the CDR3 is TGTGCCAGCAGCTTAATGAGGCTTACCACAGATACGCAGTATTTT. Its protein is CASSLMRLTTDTQYF.

V usage is TRBV30 and J usage is TRBJ2-7; a weak D match, TRBD1 (6 bases). The CDR3 sequence is 18 residues long. The V and J ends lost 1 base and 3 bases respectively, with 25 bases between them. Per germline, CDR1 GTSNPN and CDR2 SVGIG (reference sequence). The CDR3 loop reads CAWSAALRDTYSYYEQYF. Here the CDR3 DNA reads TGTGCCTGGAGTGCGGCCCTCCGGGACACCTATTCCTACTACGAGCAGTACTTC.

V is TRBV7-9 and J is TRBJ1-2; 8 bases line up with TRBD1. Germline V gene data show CDR1 as SEHNR and CDR2 as FQNEAQ (reference sequence). This CDR3 has 14 amino acids. V dropped 7 bases and J dropped 3; count of bases not matched to a gene: 7. The CDR3 spells CASTYQGAYYGYTF. CDR3 sequence (DNA): TGTGCCAGCACCTACCAGGGGGCTTACTATGGCTACACCTTC. Drawing the rest from reference TRBV7-9 and TRBJ1-2, the complete variable domain is DTGVSQNPRHKITKRGQNVTFRCDPISEHNRLYWYRQTLGQGPEFLTYFQNEAQLEKSRLLSDRFSAERPKGSFSTLEIQRTEQGDSAMYLCASTYQGAYYGYTFGSGTRLTVV.